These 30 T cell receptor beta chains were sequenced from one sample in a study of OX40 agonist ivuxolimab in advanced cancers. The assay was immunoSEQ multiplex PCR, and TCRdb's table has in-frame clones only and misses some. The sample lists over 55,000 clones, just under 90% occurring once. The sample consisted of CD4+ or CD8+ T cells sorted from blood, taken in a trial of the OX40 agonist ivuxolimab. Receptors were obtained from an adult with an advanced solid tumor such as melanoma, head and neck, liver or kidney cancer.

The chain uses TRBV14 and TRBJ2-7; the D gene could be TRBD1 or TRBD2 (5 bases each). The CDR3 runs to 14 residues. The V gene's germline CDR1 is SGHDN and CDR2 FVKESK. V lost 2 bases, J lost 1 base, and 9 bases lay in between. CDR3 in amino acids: CASSQWDGSYEQYF. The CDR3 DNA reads TGTGCCAGCAGCCAATGGGACGGGTCCTACGAGCAGTACTTC.

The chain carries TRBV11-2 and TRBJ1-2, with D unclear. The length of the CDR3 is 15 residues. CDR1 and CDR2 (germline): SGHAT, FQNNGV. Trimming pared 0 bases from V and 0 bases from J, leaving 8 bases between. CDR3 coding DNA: TGTGCCAGCAGCTTAGATCGCAACGCTAACTATGGCTACACCTTC. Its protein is CASSLDRNANYGYTF.

CDR3 residues: CASSLRTGTQRAQYF. CDR3 sequence (DNA): TGTGCCAGCAGCTTACGGACAGGGACCCAACGGGCCCAGTACTTC. J is TRBJ2-5 and V is TRBV7-8, with TRBD1 identical over 8 bases. CDR1 and CDR2 (germline): SGHVS, FQNEAQ. The CDR3 runs to 15 residues. V dropped 2 bases and J dropped 9; count of bases not matched to a gene: 11.

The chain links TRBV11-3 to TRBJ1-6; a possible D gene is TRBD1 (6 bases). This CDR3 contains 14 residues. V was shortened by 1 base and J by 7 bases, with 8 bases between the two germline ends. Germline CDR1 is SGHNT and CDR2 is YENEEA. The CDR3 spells CASSLGGQNSPLHF. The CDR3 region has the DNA TGTGCCAGCAGCTTAGGTGGACAGAATTCACCCCTCCACTTT.

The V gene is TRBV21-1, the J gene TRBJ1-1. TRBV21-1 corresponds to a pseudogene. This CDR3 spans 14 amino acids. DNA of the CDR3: TGTGCCAGCAGCCCCCGGGCCCAGAACACTGAAGCTTTCTTT. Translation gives CASSPRAQNTEAFF.

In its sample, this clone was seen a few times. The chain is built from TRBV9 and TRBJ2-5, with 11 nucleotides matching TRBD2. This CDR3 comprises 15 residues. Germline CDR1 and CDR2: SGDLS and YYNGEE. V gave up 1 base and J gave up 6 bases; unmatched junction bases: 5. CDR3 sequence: CASSVNSGREKTQYF. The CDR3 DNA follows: TGTGCCAGCAGCGTAAATAGCGGGAGGGAGAAGACCCAGTACTTC.

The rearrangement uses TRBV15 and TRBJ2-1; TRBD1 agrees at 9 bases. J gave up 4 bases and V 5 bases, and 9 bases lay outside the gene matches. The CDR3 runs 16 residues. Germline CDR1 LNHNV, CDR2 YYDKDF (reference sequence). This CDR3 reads CATSRNPGTGYNEQFF. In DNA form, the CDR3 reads TGTGCCACCAGCCGAAATCCGGGGACAGGGTACAATGAGCAGTTCTTC.

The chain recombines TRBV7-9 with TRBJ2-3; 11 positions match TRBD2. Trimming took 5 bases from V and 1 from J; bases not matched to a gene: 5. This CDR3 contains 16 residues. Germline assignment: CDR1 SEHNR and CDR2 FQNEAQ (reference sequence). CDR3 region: CASSRILAGGTDTQYF. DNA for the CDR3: TGTGCCAGCAGCCGAATACTAGCGGGAGGCACAGATACGCAGTATTTT.

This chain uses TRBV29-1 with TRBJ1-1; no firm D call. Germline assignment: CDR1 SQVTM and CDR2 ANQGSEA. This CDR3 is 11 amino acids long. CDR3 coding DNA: TGCACCAGATCTGAGAGCACTGAAGCTTTCTTT. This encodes CTRSESTEAFF.

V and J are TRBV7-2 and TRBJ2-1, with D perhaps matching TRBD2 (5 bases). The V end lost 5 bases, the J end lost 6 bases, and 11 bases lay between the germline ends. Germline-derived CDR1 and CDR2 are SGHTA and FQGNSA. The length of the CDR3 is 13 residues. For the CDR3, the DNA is TGTGCCAGCAGCACCGGACTGATCAATGAGCAGTTCTTC. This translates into CASSTGLINEQFF.

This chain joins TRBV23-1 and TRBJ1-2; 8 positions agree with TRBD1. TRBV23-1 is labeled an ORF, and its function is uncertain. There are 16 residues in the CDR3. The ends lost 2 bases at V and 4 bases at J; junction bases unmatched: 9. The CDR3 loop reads CASSQGRGLGSYGYTF. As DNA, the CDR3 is TGCGCCAGCAGTCAAGGCAGGGGGCTGGGGTCCTATGGCTACACCTTC.

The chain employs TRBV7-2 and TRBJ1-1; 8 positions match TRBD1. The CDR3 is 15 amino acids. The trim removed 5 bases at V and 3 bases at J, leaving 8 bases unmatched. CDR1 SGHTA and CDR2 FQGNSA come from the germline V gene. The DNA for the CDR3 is TGTGCCAGCAGCCCTTCAGGGGGCGCATACACTGAAGCTTTCTTT. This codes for CASSPSGGAYTEAFF.

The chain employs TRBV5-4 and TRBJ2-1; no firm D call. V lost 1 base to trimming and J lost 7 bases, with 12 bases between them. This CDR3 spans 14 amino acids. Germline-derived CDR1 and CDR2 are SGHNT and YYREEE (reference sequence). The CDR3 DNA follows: TGTGCCAGCAGCTTGTCGGGTTTGGTGAATGAGCAGTTCTTC. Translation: CASSLSGLVNEQFF.

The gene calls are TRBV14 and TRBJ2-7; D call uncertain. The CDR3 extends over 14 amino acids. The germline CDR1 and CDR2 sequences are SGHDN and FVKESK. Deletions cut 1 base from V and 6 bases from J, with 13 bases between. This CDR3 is CASSQVQARGEQYF. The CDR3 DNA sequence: TGTGCCAGCAGCCAAGTTCAGGCGCGCGGCGAGCAGTACTTC.

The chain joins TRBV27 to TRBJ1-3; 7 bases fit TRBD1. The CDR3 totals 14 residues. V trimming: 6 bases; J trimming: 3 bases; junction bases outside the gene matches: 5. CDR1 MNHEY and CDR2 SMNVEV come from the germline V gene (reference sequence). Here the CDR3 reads CASRADRVGNTIYF. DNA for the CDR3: TGTGCCAGCAGAGCAGACAGGGTTGGAAACACCATATATTTT.

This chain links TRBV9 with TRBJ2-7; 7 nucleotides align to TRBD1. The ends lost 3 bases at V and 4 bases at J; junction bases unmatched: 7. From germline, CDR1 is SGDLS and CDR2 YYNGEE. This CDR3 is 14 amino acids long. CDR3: CASSANTRGYEQYF. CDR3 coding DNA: TGTGCCAGCAGCGCAAACACCAGGGGGTACGAGCAGTACTTC.

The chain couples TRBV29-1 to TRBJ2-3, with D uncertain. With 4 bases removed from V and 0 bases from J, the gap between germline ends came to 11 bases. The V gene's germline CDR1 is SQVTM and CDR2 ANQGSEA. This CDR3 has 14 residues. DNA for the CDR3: TGCAGCGTTGCCTCTTACTCTAGCACAGATACGCAGTATTTT. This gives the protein CSVASYSSTDTQYF.

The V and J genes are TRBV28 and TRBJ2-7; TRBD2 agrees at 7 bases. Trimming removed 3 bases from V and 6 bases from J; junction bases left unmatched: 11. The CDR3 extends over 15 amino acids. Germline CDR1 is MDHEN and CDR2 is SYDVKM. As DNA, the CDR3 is TGTGCCAGCAGTTTCTCCGGGCCGGGAGGAGTCGAGCAGTACTTC. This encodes CASSFSGPGGVEQYF.

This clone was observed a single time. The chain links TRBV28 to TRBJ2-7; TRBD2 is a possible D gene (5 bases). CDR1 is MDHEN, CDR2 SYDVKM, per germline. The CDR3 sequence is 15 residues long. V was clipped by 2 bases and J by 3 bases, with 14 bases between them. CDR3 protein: CASSLGGQTLYEQYF. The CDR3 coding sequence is TGTGCCAGCAGTTTAGGAGGCCAGACCCTCTACGAGCAGTACTTC.

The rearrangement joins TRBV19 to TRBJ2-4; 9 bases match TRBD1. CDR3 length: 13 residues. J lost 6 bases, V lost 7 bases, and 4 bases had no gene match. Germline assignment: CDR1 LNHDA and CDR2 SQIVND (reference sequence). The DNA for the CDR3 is TGTGCCAGTAAAACGGGACAGGGAAACATTCAGTACTTC. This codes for CASKTGQGNIQYF.

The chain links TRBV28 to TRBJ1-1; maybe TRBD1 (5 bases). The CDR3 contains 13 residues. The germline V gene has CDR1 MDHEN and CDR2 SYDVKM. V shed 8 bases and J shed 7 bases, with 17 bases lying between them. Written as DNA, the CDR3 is TGTGCCAGCTCACTTTTAACGGGGGGTGAAGCTTTCTTT. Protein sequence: CASSLLTGGEAFF. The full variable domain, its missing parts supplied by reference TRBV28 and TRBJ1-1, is DVKVTQSSRYLVKRTGEKVFLECVQDMDHENMFWYRQDPGLGLRLIYFSYDVKMKEKGDIPEGYSVSREKKERFSLILESASTNQTSMYLCASSLLTGGEAFFGQGTRLTVV.

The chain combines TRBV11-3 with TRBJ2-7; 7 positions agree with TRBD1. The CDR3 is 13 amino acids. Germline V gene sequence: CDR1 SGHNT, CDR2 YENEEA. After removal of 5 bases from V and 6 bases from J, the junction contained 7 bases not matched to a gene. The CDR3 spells CASSVKQGLEQYF. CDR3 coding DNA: TGTGCCAGCAGCGTGAAACAGGGGCTCGAGCAGTACTTC.

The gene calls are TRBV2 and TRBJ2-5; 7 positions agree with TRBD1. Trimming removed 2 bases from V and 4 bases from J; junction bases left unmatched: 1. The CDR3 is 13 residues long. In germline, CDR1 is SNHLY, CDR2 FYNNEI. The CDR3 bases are TGTGCCAGCAGTGAAAACAGGGGAGAGACCCAGTACTTC. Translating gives CASSENRGETQYF.

CDR3 in amino acids: CAWSVLGTSAPGQFF. For the CDR3, the DNA is TGTGCCTGGAGTGTACTTGGGACTAGCGCCCCGGGGCAGTTCTTC. The J gene is TRBJ2-1, the V gene TRBV30; 10 nucleotides line up with TRBD2. CDR3 size: 15 residues. Trimming removed 0 bases from V and 12 bases from J; junction bases left unmatched: 11. The V gene's germline CDR1 is GTSNPN and CDR2 SVGIG (reference sequence).

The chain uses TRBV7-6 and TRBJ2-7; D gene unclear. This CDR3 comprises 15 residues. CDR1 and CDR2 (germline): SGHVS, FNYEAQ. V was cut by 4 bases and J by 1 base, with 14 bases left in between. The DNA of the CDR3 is TGTGCCAGCAGCTCAGGCACCAGCAGTTCCTACGAGCAGTACTTC. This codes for CASSSGTSSSYEQYF.

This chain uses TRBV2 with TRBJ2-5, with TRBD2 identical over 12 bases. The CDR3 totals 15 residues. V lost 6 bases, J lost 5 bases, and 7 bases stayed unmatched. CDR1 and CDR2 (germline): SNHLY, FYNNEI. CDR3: CASSYSGTSGETQYF. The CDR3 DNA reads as TGTGCCAGCAGCTATTCCGGGACTAGCGGGGAGACCCAGTACTTC.

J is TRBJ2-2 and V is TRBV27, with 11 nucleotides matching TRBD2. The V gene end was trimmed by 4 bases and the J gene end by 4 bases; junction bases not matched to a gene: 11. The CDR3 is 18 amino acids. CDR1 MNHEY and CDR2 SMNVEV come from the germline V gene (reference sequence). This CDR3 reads CASSSALLAGGPTGELFF. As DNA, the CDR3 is TGTGCCAGCAGTTCCGCCCTCCTAGCGGGGGGTCCCACCGGGGAGCTGTTTTTT.

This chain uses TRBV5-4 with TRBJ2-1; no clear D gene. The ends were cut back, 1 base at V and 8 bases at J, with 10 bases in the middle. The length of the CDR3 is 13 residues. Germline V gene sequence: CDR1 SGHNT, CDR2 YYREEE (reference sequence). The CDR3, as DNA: TGTGCCAGCAGCTTGCTGGCGTGGGATGAGCAGTTCTTC. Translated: CASSLLAWDEQFF.

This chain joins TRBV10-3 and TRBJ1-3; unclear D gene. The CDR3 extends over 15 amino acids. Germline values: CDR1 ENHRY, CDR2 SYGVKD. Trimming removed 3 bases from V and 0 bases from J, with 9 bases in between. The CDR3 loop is CAISDQVSSGNTIYF. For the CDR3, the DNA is TGTGCCATCAGTGATCAAGTGAGCTCTGGAAACACCATATATTTT.

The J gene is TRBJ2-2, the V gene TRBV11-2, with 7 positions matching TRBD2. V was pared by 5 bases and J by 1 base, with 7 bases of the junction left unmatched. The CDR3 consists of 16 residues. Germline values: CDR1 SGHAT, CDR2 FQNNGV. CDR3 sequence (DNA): TGTGCCAGCAGCCCCCTGGGGAGGGTGAACACCGGGGAGCTGTTTTTT. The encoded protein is CASSPLGRVNTGELFF.